The source of this TCR beta chain is a study of identical twins. V was pared by 6 bases and J by 0 bases, with 9 bases between. The length of the CDR3 is 14 residues. This clonotype was detected many times. The antigen is unknown. General study findings and limits: There were fewer insertions in abundant cord blood beta clonotypes, but memory repertoires showed no such pattern. Invariant populations such as MAIT and iNKT cells could partly muddle zero-insertion analyses. A cross-sectional statistical analysis, not follow-up of the same donors, supported the conclusions.

Template switching supplied a universal primer site; unique molecular identifiers were carried on the cDNA. TCRdb reprocessed the 5' RACE reads with MiXCR, giving one entry per CDR3 protein. The sample records just under 650,000 distinct CDR3 sequences, roughly 7.2% being singletons. In addition, the sample was reused for a study of yellow fever vaccine responses in identical twins.

Sequencing was performed on PBMCs. This chain connects TRBV12-3 or TRBV12-4 to TRBJ1-3; no clear D gene. The receptor comes from a woman between 18 and 29 years old in good health. This chain's CDR3 is CASRGTYSGNTIYF. In DNA, the CDR3 is TGTGCCAGCAGGGGAACGTACTCTGGAAACACCATATATTTT.